This TCR beta chain emerged from a study of cytomegalovirus exposure and HLA in healthy donors. General study findings and limits: Analysis was carried out at a later point, and it linked a missense DCLRE1C variant to TCR beta V- and J-gene trimming. Some public TCRs appeared in many individuals, while most sequences were rare.

CDR1 is SGHRS, CDR2 YFSETQ, per germline. The ends were cut back, 6 bases at V and 2 bases at J, with 17 bases in the middle. CDR3 length equals 15 residues. PCR employed 60 Vbeta and 13 Jbeta primers. Only in-frame clones appear in the TCRdb table, and some are missing; sequencing was by immunoSEQ multiplex PCR. The repertoire has some 170,000 clones, approximately 85% of them found once; the top ten carry about 0.89%. Worth noting for this clone: The antigen remains undetermined.

The chain uses TRBV5-1 and TRBJ1-1; tentatively, D is TRBD1 (6 bases). The receptor was isolated from a girl aged 2 to 9 in good health and CMV-seropositive. The material sequenced was PBMCs. The CDR3 DNA reads TGCGCCAGCAACCGGGACACATGGACTAACACTGAAGCTTTCTTT. Translation gives CASNRDTWTNTEAFF.